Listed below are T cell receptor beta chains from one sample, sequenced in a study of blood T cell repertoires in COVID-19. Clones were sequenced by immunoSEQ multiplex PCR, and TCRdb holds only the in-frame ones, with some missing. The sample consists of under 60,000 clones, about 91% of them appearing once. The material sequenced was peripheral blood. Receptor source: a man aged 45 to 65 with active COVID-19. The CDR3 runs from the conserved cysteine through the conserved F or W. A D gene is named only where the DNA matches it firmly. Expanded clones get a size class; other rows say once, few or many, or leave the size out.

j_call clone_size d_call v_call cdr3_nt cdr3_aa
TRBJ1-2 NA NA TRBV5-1 TGCGCCAGCAGCCCCGCCCGGGGGGATTCTGGCTACACCTTC CASSPARGDSGYTF
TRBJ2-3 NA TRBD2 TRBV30 TGTGCCCATAGCGGGAGGACCACAGATACGCAGTATTTT CAHSGRTTDTQYF
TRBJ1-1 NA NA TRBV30 TGTGCCTGGAGTGATAAGCGGAGGAACACTGAAGCTTTCTTT CAWSDKRRNTEAFF
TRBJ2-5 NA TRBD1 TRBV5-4 TGTGCCAGCAGCTCGACAACCGGGACAGGGGAGACCCAGTACTTC CASSSTTGTGETQYF
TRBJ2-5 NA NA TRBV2 TGTGCCAGCAGTGACGACAGATATCAAGAGACCCAGTACTTC CASSDDRYQETQYF
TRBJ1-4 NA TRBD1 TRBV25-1 TGTGCCAGCAGTGAGCCACTCGGGACAGCCCACAATGAAAAACTGTTTTTT CASSEPLGTAHNEKLFF
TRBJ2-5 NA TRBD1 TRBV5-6 TGTGCCAGCAGCAGGGACAGGTCTGGAGAGACCCAGTACTTC CASSRDRSGETQYF
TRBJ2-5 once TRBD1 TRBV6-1 TGTGCCAGCAGTGAACCGGGACAGGTGTACCAAGAGACCCAGTACTTC CASSEPGQVYQETQYF
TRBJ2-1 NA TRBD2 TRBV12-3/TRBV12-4 TGTGCCAACGGACTAGCGGGTTACAATGAGCAGTTCTTC CANGLAGYNEQFF
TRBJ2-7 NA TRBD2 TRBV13 TGTGCCAGCAGGAAAGGGACTAGCGGGAGCGGGATGGTTGAGCAGTACTTC CASRKGTSGSGMVEQYF
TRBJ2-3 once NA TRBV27 TGTGCCAGCAGTCCCCAGGTAGGGGCAGATACGCAGTATTTT CASSPQVGADTQYF
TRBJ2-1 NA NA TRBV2 TGTGCCAGCCTGGGGGGAAGACACAATGAGCAGTTCTTC CASLGGRHNEQFF
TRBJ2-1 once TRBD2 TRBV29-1 TGCAGCGTCGTGCCGGGGCGGGGGGGCACCCACAATGAGCAGTTCTTC CSVVPGRGGTHNEQFF
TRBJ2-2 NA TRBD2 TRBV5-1 TGCGCCAGCAGCTTTCTAGCGGGAGGGCTCGCCGGGGAGCTGTTTTTT CASSFLAGGLAGELFF
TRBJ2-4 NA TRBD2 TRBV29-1 TGCAGCGTTGCGGGAGGCGCAGTCAAAAACATTCAGTACTTC CSVAGGAVKNIQYF
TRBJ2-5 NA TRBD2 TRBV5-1 TGCGCCAGCAGCCCGTTAGCGGGAGGGCCCCAAGAGACCCAGTACTTC CASSPLAGGPQETQYF
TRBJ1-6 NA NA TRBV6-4 TGTGCCAGCAGTGAGATCAGGGGTAATTCACCCCTCCACTTT CASSEIRGNSPLHF
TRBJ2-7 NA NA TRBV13 TGTGCCAGCAGCCCCCGGAGGGGATCCTACGAGCAGTACTTC CASSPRRGSYEQYF
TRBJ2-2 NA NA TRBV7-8 TGTGCCAGCAGCCTCCGGACGGCCAGCGGAGTGTTCTCGGGGGAGCTGTTTTTT CASSLRTASGVFSGELFF
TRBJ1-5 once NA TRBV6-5 TGTGCCAGCAGGCAGGGGTCTGGGCAGCCCCAGCATTTT CASRQGSGQPQHF
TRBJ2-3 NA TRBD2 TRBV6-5 TGTGCCAGTCGAGTAGGAGCGGGGGGAACAGATACGCAGTATTTT CASRVGAGGTDTQYF